This TCR beta chain was identified in a study of OX40 agonist ivuxolimab in advanced cancers. Background on the study: Mean age about 60 years, range about 23 to 85; around 80% male. People who had prior anti-PD-1, anti-PD-L1 or anti-CTLA-4 therapy could take part, and roughly 40% had some.

Regarding the study as a whole: What antigens the expanded peripheral T cells recognized was never established.

Clones were sequenced by immunoSEQ multiplex PCR, and TCRdb holds only the in-frame ones, with some missing. Seen here are over 15,000 clones, 83% observed once, and the top ten hold over 20%. Of note for this clone: Its specificity is not known.

Trimming took off 0 bases at V and 7 bases at J, with 10 bases between the two ends. Germline loops: CDR1 GTSNPN, CDR2 SVGIG (reference sequence). CDR3 size: 13 residues. The sample consisted of CD4+ or CD8+ T cells sorted from blood, taken in a trial of the OX40 agonist ivuxolimab. The TCR sequence derives from an adult with an advanced solid tumor such as melanoma, head and neck, liver or kidney cancer. This chain links TRBV30 with TRBJ2-1, with D perhaps TRBD1 or TRBD2 (5 bases each). Written as DNA, the CDR3 is TGTGCCTGGAGTGTAGGGACGGCAAATGAGCAGTTCTTC. Translating it yields CAWSVGTANEQFF.